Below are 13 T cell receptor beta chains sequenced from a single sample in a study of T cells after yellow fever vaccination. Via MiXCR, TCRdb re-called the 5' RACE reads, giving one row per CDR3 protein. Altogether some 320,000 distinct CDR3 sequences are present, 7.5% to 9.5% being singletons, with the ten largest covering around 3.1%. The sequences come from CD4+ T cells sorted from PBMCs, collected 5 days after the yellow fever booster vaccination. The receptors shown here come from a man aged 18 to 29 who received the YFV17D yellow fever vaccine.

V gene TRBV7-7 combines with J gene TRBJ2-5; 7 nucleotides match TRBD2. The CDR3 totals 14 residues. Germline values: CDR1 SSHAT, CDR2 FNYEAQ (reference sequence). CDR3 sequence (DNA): TGTGCTAGCGCCCCCGGCGGGGGATGGGAGACCCAGTACTTC. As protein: CASAPGGGWETQYF.

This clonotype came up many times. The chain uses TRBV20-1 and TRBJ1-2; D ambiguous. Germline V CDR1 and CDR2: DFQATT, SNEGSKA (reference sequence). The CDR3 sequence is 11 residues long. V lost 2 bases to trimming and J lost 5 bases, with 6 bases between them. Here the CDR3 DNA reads TGCAGTGCTAGACTTAAATATGGCTACACCTTC. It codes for CSARLKYGYTF.

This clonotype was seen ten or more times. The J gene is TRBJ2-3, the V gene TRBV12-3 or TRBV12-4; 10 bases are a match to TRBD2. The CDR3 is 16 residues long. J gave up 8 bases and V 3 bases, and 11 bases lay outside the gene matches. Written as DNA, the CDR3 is TGTGCCAGCAGTTTGTCTAGCGGGGGACCAAGCGGTACGCAGTATTTT. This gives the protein CASSLSSGGPSGTQYF.

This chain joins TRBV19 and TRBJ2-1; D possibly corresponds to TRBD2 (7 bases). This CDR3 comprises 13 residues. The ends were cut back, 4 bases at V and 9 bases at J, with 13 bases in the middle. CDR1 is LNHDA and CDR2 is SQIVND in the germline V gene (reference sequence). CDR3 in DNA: TGTGCCAGTAGTACAATGGGAGGGGGTGAGCAGTTCTTC. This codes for CASSTMGGGEQFF. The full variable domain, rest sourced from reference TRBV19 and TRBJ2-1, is DGGITQSPKYLFRKEGQNVTLSCEQNLNHDAMYWYRQDPGQGLRLIYYSQIVNDFQKGDIAEGYSVSREKKESFPLTVTSAQKNPTAFYLCASSTMGGGEQFFGPGTRLTVL.

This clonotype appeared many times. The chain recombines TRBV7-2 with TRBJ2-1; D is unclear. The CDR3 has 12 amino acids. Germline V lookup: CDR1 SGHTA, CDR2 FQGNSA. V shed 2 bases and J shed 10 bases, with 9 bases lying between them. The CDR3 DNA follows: TGTGCCAGCAGCTTAATAGTCGGGGAGCAGTTCTTC. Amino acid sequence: CASSLIVGEQFF.

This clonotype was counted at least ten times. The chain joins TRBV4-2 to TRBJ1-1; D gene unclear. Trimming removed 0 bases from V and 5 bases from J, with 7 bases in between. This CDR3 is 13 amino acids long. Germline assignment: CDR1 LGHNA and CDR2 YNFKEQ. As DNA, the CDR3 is TGTGCCAGCAGCCAAGAGTTTATTACTGAAGCTTTCTTT. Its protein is CASSQEFITEAFF.

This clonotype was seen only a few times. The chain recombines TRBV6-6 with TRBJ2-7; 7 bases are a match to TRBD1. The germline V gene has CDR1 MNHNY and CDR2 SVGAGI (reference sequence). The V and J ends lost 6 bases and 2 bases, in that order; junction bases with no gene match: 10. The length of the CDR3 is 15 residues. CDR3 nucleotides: TGTGCCAGCAGCTCTAACAGGGGCCATACCTACGAGCAGTACGTC. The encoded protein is CASSSNRGHTYEQYV.

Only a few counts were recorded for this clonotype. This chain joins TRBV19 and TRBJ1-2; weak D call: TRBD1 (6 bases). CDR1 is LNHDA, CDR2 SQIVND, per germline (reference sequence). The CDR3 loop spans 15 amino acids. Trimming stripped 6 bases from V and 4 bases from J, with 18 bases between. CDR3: CASSTTGFGAYGYTF. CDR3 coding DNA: TGTGCCAGTAGCACGACAGGCTTCGGCGCCTATGGCTACACCTTC. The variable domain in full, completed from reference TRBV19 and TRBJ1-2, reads DGGITQSPKYLFRKEGQNVTLSCEQNLNHDAMYWYRQDPGQGLRLIYYSQIVNDFQKGDIAEGYSVSREKKESFPLTVTSAQKNPTAFYLCASSTTGFGAYGYTFGSGTRLTVV.

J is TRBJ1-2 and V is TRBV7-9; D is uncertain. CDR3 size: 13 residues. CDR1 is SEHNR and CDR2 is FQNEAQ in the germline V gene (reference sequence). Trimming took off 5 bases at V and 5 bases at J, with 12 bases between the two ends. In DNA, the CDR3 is TGTGCCAGCAGCCGAGCCGGCCCTTATGGCTACACCTTC. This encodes CASSRAGPYGYTF.

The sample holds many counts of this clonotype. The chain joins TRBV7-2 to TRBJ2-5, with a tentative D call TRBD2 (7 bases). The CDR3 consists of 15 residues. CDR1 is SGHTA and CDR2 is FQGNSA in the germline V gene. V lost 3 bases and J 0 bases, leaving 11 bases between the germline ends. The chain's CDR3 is CASSFRGGHQETQYF. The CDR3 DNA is TGTGCCAGCAGCTTTCGCGGGGGCCACCAAGAGACCCAGTACTTC.

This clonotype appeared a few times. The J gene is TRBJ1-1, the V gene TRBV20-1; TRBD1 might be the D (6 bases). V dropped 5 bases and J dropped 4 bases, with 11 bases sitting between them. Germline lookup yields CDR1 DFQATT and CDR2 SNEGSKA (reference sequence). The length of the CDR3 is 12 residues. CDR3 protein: CSAPGATTEAFF. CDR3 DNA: TGCAGTGCTCCAGGGGCTACCACTGAAGCTTTCTTT.

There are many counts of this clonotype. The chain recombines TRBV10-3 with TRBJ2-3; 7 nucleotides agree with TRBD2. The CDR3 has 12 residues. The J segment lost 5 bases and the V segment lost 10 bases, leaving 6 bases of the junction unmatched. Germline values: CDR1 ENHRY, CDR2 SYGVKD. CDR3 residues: CATAGDGDTQYF. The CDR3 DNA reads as TGTGCCACCGCGGGGGACGGAGATACGCAGTATTTT.

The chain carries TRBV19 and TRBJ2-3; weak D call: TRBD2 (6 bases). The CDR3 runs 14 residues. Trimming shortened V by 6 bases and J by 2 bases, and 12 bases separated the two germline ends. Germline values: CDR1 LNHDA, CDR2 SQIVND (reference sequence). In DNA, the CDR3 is TGTGCCAGTAGGTACCGCGGGGACACAGATACGCAGTATTTT. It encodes CASRYRGDTDTQYF.